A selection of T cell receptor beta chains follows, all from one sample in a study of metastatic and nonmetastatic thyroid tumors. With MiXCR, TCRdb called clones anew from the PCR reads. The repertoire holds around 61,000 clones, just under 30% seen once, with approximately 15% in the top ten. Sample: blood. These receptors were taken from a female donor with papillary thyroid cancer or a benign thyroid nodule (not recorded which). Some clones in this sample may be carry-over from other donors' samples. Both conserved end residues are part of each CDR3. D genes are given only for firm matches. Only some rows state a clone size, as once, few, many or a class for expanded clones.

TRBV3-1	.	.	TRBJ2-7	CASSQVESVEQYF	TGTGCCAGCAGCCAAGTCGAAAGTGTCGAGCAGTACTTC
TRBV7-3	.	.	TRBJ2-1	CASSLSPGVSYNEQFF	TGTGCCAGCAGCTTAAGTCCGGGAGTATCCTACAATGAGCAGTTCTTC
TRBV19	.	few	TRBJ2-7	CASSIDDGPDEQYF	TGTGCCAGTAGTATAGATGACGGCCCGGACGAGCAGTACTTC
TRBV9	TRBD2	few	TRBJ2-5	CASSTNDLAGTQYF	TGTGCCAGCAGCACCAATGACCTAGCGGGGACCCAGTACTTC
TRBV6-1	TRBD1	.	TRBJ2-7	CASGAAIGGGEQYF	TGTGCCAGCGGTGCAGCTATAGGGGGCGGTGAGCAGTACTTC
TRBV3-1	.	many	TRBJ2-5	CASSQAHQETQYF	TGTGCCAGCAGCCAAGCCCACCAAGAGACCCAGTACTTC
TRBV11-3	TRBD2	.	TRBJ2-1	CASSFTGTSVYNEQFF	TGTGCCAGCAGCTTTACCGGGACTAGCGTCTACAATGAGCAGTTCTTC
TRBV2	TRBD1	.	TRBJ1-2	CASSEFGTGYGYTF	TGTGCCAGCAGTGAGTTCGGGACAGGCTATGGCTACACCTTC
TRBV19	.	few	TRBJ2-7	CASSGGSYEQYF	TGTGCCAGTAGTGGTGGGTCCTACGAGCAGTACTTC
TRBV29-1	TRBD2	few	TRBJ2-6	CSVFLAGGSGANVLTF	TGCAGCGTTTTCCTAGCGGGGGGGTCTGGGGCCAACGTCCTGACTTTC
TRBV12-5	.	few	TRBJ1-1	CASGRGMNTEAFF	TGTGCTAGTGGGAGAGGGATGAACACTGAAGCTTTCTTT
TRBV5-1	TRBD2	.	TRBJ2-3	CASSSLAGGGTDTQYF	TGCGCCAGCAGCTCTCTAGCGGGGGGAGGCACAGATACGCAGTATTTT
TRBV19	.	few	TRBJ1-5	CASSIQGIDQPQHF	TGTGCCAGTAGTATTCAGGGGATTGACCAGCCCCAGCATTTT
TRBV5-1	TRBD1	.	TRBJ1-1	CASRITGQGRLYTEAFF	TGCGCCAGCAGGATAACAGGACAGGGACGGCTTTACACTGAAGCTTTCTTT
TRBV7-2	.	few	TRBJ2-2	CASDSDTGELFF	TGTGCCAGCGACAGTGACACCGGGGAGCTGTTTTTT
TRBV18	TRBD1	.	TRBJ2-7	CASSRLYGQGTYEQYF	TGTGCCAGCTCACGATTATACGGACAGGGCACCTACGAGCAGTACTTC
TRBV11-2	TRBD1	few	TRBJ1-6	CASSLGDRISPLHF	TGTGCCAGCAGCTTAGGGGACAGGATCTCACCCCTCCACTTT
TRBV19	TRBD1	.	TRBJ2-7	CASSRTGGTDEQYF	TGTGCCAGTTCGAGGACAGGGGGCACCGACGAGCAGTACTTC
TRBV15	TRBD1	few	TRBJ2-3	CATSRDRGQGDTQYF	TGTGCCACCAGCAGAGATCGGGGACAGGGAGATACGCAGTATTTT
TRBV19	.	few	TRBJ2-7	CASSITGTPYEQYF	TGTGCCAGTAGTATAACCGGGACCCCCTACGAGCAGTACTTC
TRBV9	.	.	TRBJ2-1	CASSAEGGENNEQFF	TGTGCCAGCAGCGCCGAGGGTGGGGAAAACAATGAGCAGTTCTTC
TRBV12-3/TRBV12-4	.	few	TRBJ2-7	CASSLAQGILYEQYF	TGTGCCAGCAGTTTAGCACAGGGAATCCTCTACGAGCAGTACTTC
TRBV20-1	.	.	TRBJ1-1	CSALPEDGLNTEAFF	TGCAGTGCACTTCCAGAGGACGGCTTGAACACTGAAGCTTTCTTT
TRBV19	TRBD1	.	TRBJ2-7	CASSPTGTGDYEQYF	TGTGCCAGTAGTCCGACCGGGACAGGGGACTACGAGCAGTACTTC
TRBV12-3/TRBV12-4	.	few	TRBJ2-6	CASSLGLTLSGANVLTF	TGTGCCAGCAGTTTAGGTCTTACGCTCTCTGGGGCCAACGTCCTGACTTTC
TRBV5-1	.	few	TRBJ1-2	CASSLIYGSVGYTF	TGCGCCAGCAGCTTGATTTACGGTTCGGTGGGCTACACCTTC
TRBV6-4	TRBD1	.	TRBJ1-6	CASSPTGINSPLHF	TGTGCCAGCAGTCCGACAGGGATCAATTCACCCCTCCACTTT
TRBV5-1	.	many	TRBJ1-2	CASSLRQGHYGYTF	TGCGCCAGCAGCCTTCGACAAGGGCACTATGGCTACACCTTC
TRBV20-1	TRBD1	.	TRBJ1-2	CGAREDRVDGYTF	TGCGGTGCTAGAGAAGACAGGGTTGATGGCTACACCTTC
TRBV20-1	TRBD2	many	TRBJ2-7	CSARDQGSGSQYF	TGCAGTGCTAGAGATCAGGGTAGCGGGAGTCAATACTTC
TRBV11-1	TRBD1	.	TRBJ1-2	CASSLGPGQANYGYTF	TGTGCCAGCAGCTTGGGTCCGGGACAGGCTAACTATGGCTACACCTTC
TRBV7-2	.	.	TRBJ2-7	CASSFNQGHYEQYF	TGTGCCAGCAGCTTCAACCAGGGTCACTACGAGCAGTACTTC
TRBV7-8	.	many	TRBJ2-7	CASSLRRVGVGRSSYEQYF	TGTGCCAGCAGCCTGCGTAGGGTGGGGGTAGGGCGAAGCTCCTACGAGCAGTACTTC
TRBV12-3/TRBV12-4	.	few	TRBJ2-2	CATTRQALTGELFF	TGTGCCACCACCAGACAGGCGCTCACCGGGGAGCTGTTTTTT
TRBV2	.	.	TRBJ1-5	CASRGSGYGNQPQHF	TGTGCCAGTAGGGGATCTGGGTACGGCAATCAGCCCCAGCATTTT
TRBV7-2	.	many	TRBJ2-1	CASSFDNSYNEQFF	TGTGCCAGCAGCTTCGACAACAGCTACAATGAGCAGTTCTTC
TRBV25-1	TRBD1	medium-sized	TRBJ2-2	CASSERQGAGGELFF	TGTGCCAGCAGTGAACGACAGGGGGCGGGCGGGGAGCTGTTTTTT
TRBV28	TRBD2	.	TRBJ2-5	CASSSPGLAGETQYF	TGTGCCAGCAGTTCCCCGGGACTAGCGGGGGAGACCCAGTACTTC
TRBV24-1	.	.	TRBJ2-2	CATSDTATGELFF	TGTGCCACCAGTGATACAGCCACCGGGGAGCTGTTTTTT
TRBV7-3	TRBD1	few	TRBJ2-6	CASSLSGQGFDGANVLTF	TGTGCCAGCAGCCTCTCGGGACAGGGTTTTGATGGGGCCAACGTCCTGACTTTC
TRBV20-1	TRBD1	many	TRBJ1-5	CSAIRSRAGGGNQPQHF	TGCAGTGCTATACGGAGTAGGGCAGGGGGCGGGAATCAGCCCCAGCATTTT
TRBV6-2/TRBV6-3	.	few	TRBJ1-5	CASSYTSSNQPQHF	TGTGCCAGCAGTTACACATCTTCAAATCAGCCCCAGCATTTT
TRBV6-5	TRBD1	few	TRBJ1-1	CASRSRGTGLWMNTEAFF	TGTGCCAGCAGGTCTCGAGGGACAGGGCTGTGGATGAACACTGAAGCTTTCTTT
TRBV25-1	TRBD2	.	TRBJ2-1	CASRTRVAGGLQSSYNEQFF	TGTGCCAGCAGAACCAGGGTAGCGGGAGGGCTCCAAAGCTCCTACAATGAGCAGTTCTTC
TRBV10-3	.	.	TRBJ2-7	CAIRLDSGWEQYF	TGTGCCATCAGACTGGACAGTGGGTGGGAGCAGTACTTC
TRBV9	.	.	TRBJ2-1	CASGESSYNEQFF	TGTGCCAGCGGGGAAAGCTCCTACAATGAGCAGTTCTTC
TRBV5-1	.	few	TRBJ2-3	CASSLSGSYTDTQYF	TGCGCCAGCAGCCTCTCAGGAAGCTACACAGATACGCAGTATTTT
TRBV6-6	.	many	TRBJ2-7	CASSYNPLPHEQYF	TGTGCCAGCAGTTACAACCCCCTCCCGCACGAGCAGTACTTC
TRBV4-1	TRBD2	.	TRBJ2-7	CASSGGGLAGVYEQYF	TGCGCCAGCAGCGGGGGGGGACTAGCGGGAGTATACGAGCAGTACTTC
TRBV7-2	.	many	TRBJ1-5	CASSLGQAFNQPQHF	TGTGCCAGCAGCTTAGGCCAGGCCTTCAATCAGCCCCAGCATTTT
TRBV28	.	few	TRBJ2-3	CASTPPGTDTQYF	TGTGCCAGCACCCCCCCCGGCACAGATACGCAGTATTTT
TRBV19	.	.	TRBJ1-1	CASSIVEGRVDTEAFF	TGTGCCAGTAGTATAGTGGAGGGCAGGGTTGACACCGAAGCTTTCTTT
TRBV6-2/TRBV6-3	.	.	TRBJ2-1	CASRPQGEQFF	TGTGCCAGCAGACCACAGGGTGAGCAGTTCTTC
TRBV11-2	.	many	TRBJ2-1	CASSYYPGNEQFF	TGTGCCAGCAGCTACTATCCCGGAAATGAGCAGTTCTTC
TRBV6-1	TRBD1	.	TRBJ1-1	CASSGQGYTEAFF	TGTGCCAGCAGTGGACAGGGCTACACTGAAGCTTTCTTT